Listed below are T cell receptor beta chains from one sample, sequenced in a study of blood T cell repertoires in COVID-19. The repertoire was sequenced with immunoSEQ multiplex PCR; TCRdb's copy has only in-frame clones and lacks some. In the table there are 70,000 to 85,000 clones, over 70% of which are singletons. Source material: peripheral blood. These receptors were obtained from a man aged 80 or over with acute or convalescent COVID-19. Both conserved end residues are part of each CDR3. A clone size is listed for some rows: how often the clone was seen (once, few, many), or a class if it is expanded.

v_gene	j_gene	abundance	CDR3aa
TRBV11-2	TRBJ1-4	-	CASSQIGGTNEKLFF
TRBV10-3	TRBJ2-7	-	CAISRRTSGGTLLSYEQYF
TRBV24-1	TRBJ2-5	-	CATSDPRQGAEETQYF
TRBV10-1	TRBJ1-1	-	CASSESGRENTEAFF
TRBV12-3/TRBV12-4	TRBJ2-1	-	CASSFAYNEQFF
TRBV3-1/TRBV3-2	TRBJ1-2	-	CASSQRANYGYTF
TRBV4-1	TRBJ1-1	-	CASSQESGGLPEAFF
TRBV5-1	TRBJ1-2	-	CASSLGTGIGYGYTF
TRBV6-5	TRBJ1-2	-	CASSYAGQNYGYTF
TRBV6-1	TRBJ1-2	once	CASSEEAGGNYGYTF
TRBV25-1	TRBJ2-5	-	CASSGGTQETQYF